This entry describes one TCR beta chain. Its antigen remains unknown. This specimen comes from a study of CD8 T cells in Susac syndrome. As for the study in general: Blood was drawn from patients with Susac syndrome. At that point, they were therapy-naive, on corticosteroids, or on intravenous immunoglobulin alone.

The study's findings and limits: The TCR sequencing and HLA analysis in the study involved a relatively small number of individuals, as the study acknowledged. When the CD4+ T cell repertoires of patients with Susac syndrome were examined, they did not show any clonal expansion.

The V gene's germline CDR1 is DFQATT and CDR2 SNEGSKA (reference sequence). V gave up 3 bases and J gave up 7 bases; unmatched junction bases: 13. This CDR3 has 16 residues. RNA in amounts of roughly 0.45 to 1 ug was reverse transcribed with random hexamers. In TCRdb, the immunoSEQ multiplex PCR reads were re-called with MiXCR into one record per CDR3 protein. The sample includes some 240,000 distinct CDR3 sequences, less than 96% of them seen just once. The sequenced material came from CD4+ T cells from PBMCs. V usage is TRBV20-1 and J usage is TRBJ1-5; 9 positions agree with TRBD1. The origin of this receptor is a human donor with Susac syndrome. This chain's CDR3 is CSASPPGQGQSQPQHF. The CDR3 DNA is TGCAGTGCTAGCCCCCCGGGACAGGGTCAGTCGCAGCCCCAGCATTTT.